This is a list of T cell receptor beta chains from one sample in a study of blood T cells in healthy people across ages. TCRdb recomputed calls from the 5' RACE reads with MiXCR, one row per CDR3 protein. Here the sample spans under 1,000,000 distinct CDR3 sequences, 30% to 45% being singletons. Sample: blood. These receptors were taken from a man aged 18-30 years in good health. Both conserved end residues are part of each CDR3. A D gene is named only where the DNA matches it firmly. Rows may omit the clone size; those that give it use once, few, many or a size class.

d_call | clone_size | j_call | v_call | cdr3_nt | cdr3_aa
TRBD1 | - | TRBJ1-2 | TRBV7-2 | TGTGCCAGTAGCCCCGGACAGGGGAGGGTCTATGGCTACACCTTC | CASSPGQGRVYGYTF
- | few | TRBJ2-2 | TRBV4-3 | TGCGCCAGCAGCCATCAGGGGAGGTCCACCGGGGAGCTGTTTTTT | CASSHQGRSTGELFF
- | - | TRBJ2-3 | TRBV4-3 | TGCGCCAGCAGCCAAAATTTGGGGGAGGCAGATACGCAGTATTTT | CASSQNLGEADTQYF
- | - | TRBJ2-1 | TRBV6-2/TRBV6-3 | TGTGCCAGCAGCCGAGGGGGAGACAGCTCCTACAATGAGCAGTTCTTC | CASSRGGDSSYNEQFF
- | few | TRBJ2-3 | TRBV7-8 | TGTGCCAGCAGCTTCGTCTTGGACTGGTCTAGCACAGATACGCAGTATTTT | CASSFVLDWSSTDTQYF
- | few | TRBJ2-7 | TRBV20-1 | TGCAGTGCTAGAGATGCCCCCCTAAGACTCCCCGGCGCCTCCTACGAGCAGTACTTC | CSARDAPLRLPGASYEQYF
- | - | TRBJ1-2 | TRBV20-1 | TGCAGTGCTAGATTTCAGGAAAGTAACTATGGCTACACCTTC | CSARFQESNYGYTF
TRBD1 | few | TRBJ1-2 | TRBV20-1 | TGCAGTGCCGTGACCGGGACAGGGTTTCATGGCTACACCTTC | CSAVTGTGFHGYTF
- | few | TRBJ1-1 | TRBV4-2 | TGTGCCAGCAGCCAAGCTGAAGTCTTGAACACTGAAGCTTTCTTT | CASSQAEVLNTEAFF
- | - | TRBJ2-7 | TRBV20-1 | TGCAGTCACAGGGAGGGCAATGAGCAGTACTTC | CSHREGNEQYF
- | - | TRBJ2-5 | TRBV5-1 | TGCGCCAGCAGCGCACACAGGGAGACCCAGTACTTC | CASSAHRETQYF
TRBD1 | few | TRBJ2-1 | TRBV20-1 | TGCAGTGGGATCCAGGGACAGGGGTTCGGTGAGCAGTTCTTC | CSGIQGQGFGEQFF
- | - | TRBJ1-5 | TRBV4-1 | TGCGCCAGCAGCCAAGACGAGGGGCCGCCCCAGCATTTT | CASSQDEGPPQHF
TRBD2 | - | TRBJ2-3 | TRBV30 | TGTGCCTGGAGTCTCGGACTAGCCGCTAGCACAGATACGCAGTATTTT | CAWSLGLAASTDTQYF
TRBD2 | few | TRBJ2-5 | TRBV6-1 | TGTGCCAGCAGTGAAGCGGGGGGGGAAAGGCGCGAGACCCAGTACTTC | CASSEAGGERRETQYF
- | once | TRBJ1-1 | TRBV12-3/TRBV12-4 | TGTGCCAGCAGTTTAAAGGGATTTATTGAGAAAGCTTTCTTT | CASSLKGFIEKAFF
- | - | TRBJ1-2 | TRBV12-3/TRBV12-4 | TGTGCCAGCAGTTTAGCTCAGACCTATGGCTACACCTTC | CASSLAQTYGYTF
- | - | TRBJ2-7 | TRBV7-2 | TGTGCCAGCAGCTCGAGAGCGCCACTCATCTCCTACAATGAGCAGTACTTC | CASSSRAPLISYNEQYF
- | - | TRBJ2-3 | TRBV5-1 | TGCGCCAGCAGCTTGTATCCGGACAGAGCCACAGATACGCAGTATTTT | CASSLYPDRATDTQYF
- | few | TRBJ2-3 | TRBV6-6 | TGTGCCAGCAGTTACGTTCCAAAGGCAGATACGCAGTATTTT | CASSYVPKADTQYF
- | - | TRBJ2-5 | TRBV6-2/TRBV6-3 | TGTGCCAGCAGTTACTCATGGGGAGAGACCCAGTACTTC | CASSYSWGETQYF
- | few | TRBJ2-3 | TRBV12-3/TRBV12-4 | TGTGCCAGCGGTTCGGCGGGGAGCACAGATACGCAGTATTTT | CASGSAGSTDTQYF
TRBD1 | - | TRBJ2-7 | TRBV12-3/TRBV12-4 | TGTGCCAGCAGCCATCTCTCCCTTACAGGGGCCAACGAGCAGTACTTC | CASSHLSLTGANEQYF
TRBD1 | few | TRBJ2-1 | TRBV20-1 | TGCAGTGCTAGCTGGGGACAGGGGGGGAATGAGCAGTTCTTC | CSASWGQGGNEQFF
- | - | TRBJ2-7 | TRBV6-4 | TGTGCCAGCAGTCCCCTGGGGTGGGGGATAGGCAATGAGCAGTACTTC | CASSPLGWGIGNEQYF
- | few | TRBJ1-2 | TRBV6-1 | TGTGCCAGCGAAGCCCGGGCGAACTATGGCTACACCTTC | CASEARANYGYTF
- | few | TRBJ2-1 | TRBV29-1 | TGCAGCGTCGACAGGCAGGGGAAAGGGAATGAGCAGTTCTTC | CSVDRQGKGNEQFF
- | - | TRBJ2-3 | TRBV7-9 | TGTGCCAGCAGCTTAGACACGACTAGCACAGATACGCAGTATTTT | CASSLDTTSTDTQYF
- | - | TRBJ2-1 | TRBV7-7 | TGTGCCAGCAGCTTATACGTGAGCTCCTACAATGAGCAGTTCTTC | CASSLYVSSYNEQFF
TRBD1 | - | TRBJ2-4 | TRBV20-1 | TGCAGTGCTGCCCAGGGGGCATACATTCAGTACTTC | CSAAQGAYIQYF
- | - | TRBJ2-3 | TRBV29-1 | TGCAGCGTTGAAGACTACAGCTTCACAGGGACGCAGTATTTT | CSVEDYSFTGTQYF
- | - | TRBJ2-2 | TRBV12-3/TRBV12-4 | TGTGCCAGCAGTCTCGTACAGATGGCCGGGGAGCTGTTTTTT | CASSLVQMAGELFF